The sequence of this T cell receptor (beta chain) was determined in a study of cytomegalovirus exposure and HLA in healthy donors (dated 2017 in TCRdb). Background for the entire study: In an earlier analysis of 587 of the donors, 276 Gb of sequence data and some 100 million unique TCR beta sequences from about 179 million T cells were reported. Of the roughly 400 genotyped donors, around 81% fell in the genetic ancestry cluster associated with self-reported Caucasian donors. Every discovery cohort repertoire had been produced on one sequencing platform. Donor age, sex, ethnicity and CMV serostatus were compiled alongside the repertoire data. Approximately 330 gigabases of sequencing data and roughly 80 million unique TCR sequences made up an early release that covered several hundred HLA-typed donors. The study aimed to test whether signatures of past pathogen exposure could be identified by cataloging public T cell receptors. An earlier analysis of several hundred of the donors used high-throughput TCR beta sequencing to judge whether each TCR beta V gene segment behaved as functional or pseudogenic. HLA typing covered class I and class II loci at four-digit resolution. Rather than using new phenotypic data, the later analysis identified candidate immune exposures from TCR beta sequences and from how often those sequences occurred across donors. The study combined high-throughput TCR immunosequencing, statistical association of individual TCRs with disease status, and machine learning to predict cytomegalovirus infection status. The T cell repertoires of 550 to 850 subjects were profiled by immunosequencing and related to cytomegalovirus serostatus. Typing coverage differed by locus: A, B, C, DRB1 and DQB1 were typed in roughly 629-630 donors, DQA1 in around 500, DPA1 in approximately 600, and DPB1 in 472. A later analysis re-examined previously published TCR beta repertoires from 600 to 700 donors and added high-resolution HLA genotyping to investigate patterns of TCR occurrence. A later genetic analysis took genome-wide SNP genotypes for about 55% of the roughly 670 donors and used that subset as a discovery cohort. On average, 235,054 unique TCR beta nucleotide sequences were sequenced per donor among 300 to 500 genotyped donors of the cohort, with roughly 18% of those sequences being non-productive. In addition to the first cohort of 500 to 850 subjects, a separate validation cohort of 120 different subjects was used. Roughly five DR-DQ haplotypes were handled as single units for association and clustering because linkage in the cohort was strong. Paper-wide results and their limitations: In vitro tests confirmed that three of the cytomegalovirus-associated TCR beta chains recognize cytomegalovirus antigens. Over 15 rarely observed V segments, including chromosome 9 orphons, were excluded from the earlier analysis of about 600 of the donors because counts were too low. According to a later genetic analysis, donors in an Asian-associated ancestry cluster had fewer N-insertions in productive TCRs than the roughly 670-donor mean. A later analysis associated 16,951 TCR beta sequences with specific HLA alleles at a false discovery rate of 0.05. Because HLA typing was missing for some donors at each locus, association tests included only the typed subset. A cluster of highly shared sequence variants was judged likely to be a technical artifact of the sequencing pipeline. V-gene and J-gene trimming of TCR beta chains was associated with a missense DCLRE1C variant in a later genetic analysis, and the association was replicated in an independent cohort. In a later analysis, HLA-associated TCR beta chains showed more clonal expansion and lower generation probabilities than non-associated chains that were equally common. When HLA alleles, especially DR and DQ, strongly co-occurred, attributing TCR associations to individual alleles was difficult. Only TCR beta chains were sequenced in this cohort, and the absence of alpha or paired-chain data limited detectable features. Cytomegalovirus status was reported to be diagnosed by the classifier with high specificity and sensitivity in both the original and validation cohorts. A further reported finding was that TCR beta sequences accurately predicted the HLA-A and HLA-B alleles for most subjects in the first cohort. In an earlier analysis of more than 450 of the donors, most TCR beta V segments were observed in productive rearrangements about 90% or about 30% of the time, broadly matching IMGT annotations. Immune exposure information for the cohort was limited to CMV serostatus. In a later analysis, the rate of TCR association differed among HLA loci, with DRB1 alleles having the most associated TCRs and HLA-C alleles having the fewest. It was suggested by the authors that the approach could potentially be generalized to other disease states and immunological phenotypes. The study listed 150 to 200 TCR beta chains as associated with cytomegalovirus. Linkage disequilibrium might explain the correlated functional status among segregating V segments, but an unknown experimental factor could not be ruled out. Most TCR sequences were observed very rarely across donors, whereas some public TCRs were present in many individuals. A later analysis reported that several top co-occurrence clusters appeared linked to parvovirus B19, influenza, CMV and Epstein-Barr virus. Because the 87-base-pair reads could not distinguish some IMGT-functional V segments, including TRBV6-2 and TRBV6-3, those segments were excluded. A later analysis found that most CMV-associated TCR beta chains appeared HLA-restricted, with HLA associations seemingly driven largely by CMV exposure. Roughly uniform sequencing depth across donors was assumed in presence/absence analyses, although this assumption may not hold.

A remark on this clone: Its cognate antigen has yet to be identified. Base qualities are not provided; no much larger clone lies one nucleotide away.

The CDR3 numbers 13 residues from cysteine through phenylalanine. The read is trimmed to its CDR3 DNA, 39 bases read in frame from base 1. From a lookup of the germline V gene (reference sequence), CDR1 and CDR2 are SGHAT and FQDESV. V lost 2 bases and J lost 0 bases; the stretch between them is 4 bases long. The cohort comprised around 700 healthy bone marrow donors. At the time of sampling, every cohort member was nominally healthy, though immune exposures that went unrecorded were likely present. The donor tested CMV seronegative and was one of the 352 seronegative cohort members. A peripheral blood sample was provided by each donor, and peripheral blood mononuclear cells were used for TCR beta sequencing. Genomic DNA was extracted from the blood cell samples with the Qiagen DNeasy Blood Extraction Kit. Libraries were built with the immunoSEQ multiplex PCR assay. The multiplex PCR relied on a mix of 60 forward primers for TCR Vbeta segments and 13 reverse primers for TCR Jbeta segments. The CDR3 region of rearranged TCR beta genes was amplified from genomic DNA with a multiplex PCR assay. The Illumina HiSeq System was used to sequence the amplified TCR beta libraries as 87-base-pair reads. The original methods were these. In a later analysis, roughly 80 million unique TCR beta chains were counted across the 650 to 700 repertoires, and about 9.9 million of these chains were shared by at least two donors. Raw reads were error-corrected and collapsed into unique sequences by a nearest-neighbor algorithm in which closely related sequences were merged to remove PCR and sequencing errors. Alignment of CDR3 sequences to IMGT reference sequences was used to assign V, D and J gene segments. For a sequence to be retained, a match of at least six nucleotides to both a V gene segment and a J gene segment was required. A rearrangement was called productive if the CDR3 had no stop codons and remained in frame with V and J, and every other rearrangement was called non-productive. Following IMGT convention, CDR3 was defined as the stretch from the second conserved V-encoded cysteine up to the conserved J-encoded phenylalanine. In an earlier analysis of around 570 of the donors, sequences lacking an unambiguous match to a single V gene segment were excluded. An earlier analysis of around 600 of the donors classified V segments as functional when productive rearrangements were above 56.7% and as segregating when the standard deviation between donors was above 5%. A statistical classification framework was developed to diagnose cytomegalovirus status using the catalog of TCR beta chain sequences. A later analysis assigned V and J genes by comparing TCR nucleotide sequences with IMGT/GENE-DB human TR gene sequences. Using the TCRdist pipeline, a later analysis assigned CDR3 sequences along with most-parsimonious VDJ recombination scenarios. In a later analysis, every TCR beta chain was defined by the combination of its CDR3 amino acid sequence and its V-gene family, and reads without a unique V-gene family were dropped. In a later analysis, 450 to 600 highly shared, low-generation-probability nucleotide sequences were removed to address suspected cross-contamination and a sequencing artifact. For each public chain, a later analysis derived a clonal expansion index from normalized ranks of inferred template counts within each repertoire. In a later analysis, generation probabilities were computed with a VDJ recombination model fitted to out-of-frame rearrangements, and the resulting probabilities were checked against IGoR. In a later analysis, TCR-TCR, TCR-HLA and TCR-CMV co-occurrence was scored with hypergeometric tests, and a repertoire-size bias correction was applied to TCR pairs. A later analysis estimated false discovery rates by permuting HLA or CMV assignments 20 times. In a later analysis, co-occurring TCRs were grouped using DBSCAN, with TCRdist sequence similarity added in when clustering inside HLA-allele-positive subsets. Co-occurrence clustering excluded repertoires with fewer than 30,000 or more than 120,000 public chains, plus five with anomalous nucleotide sharing. What TCRdb holds here is the immuneACCESS table cut down to in-frame rearrangements. Part of the clones is not present; checked against another copy, under half of the missing clones reflect an unresolved V gene, and the others are unexplained. That table gives V, J and clone size, and the DNA gave D and trimming. Across this sample there are roughly 200,000 clones, with 70% to 85% seen only once. The top ten clonotypes cover around 0.57% of the sample.

The sequenced material came from PBMCs. This clonotype was sampled from a woman aged 40-49 years in good health and CMV-seronegative. The sequence joins TRBV11-1 to TRBJ1-1, with the D gene uncertain. The DNA is TGTGCCAGCAGCTTAACAGTGAACACTGAAGCTTTCTTT. Its amino acids are CASSLTVNTEAFF.